This TCR beta chain was sequenced for a study of OX40 agonist ivuxolimab in advanced cancers. TCRdb's table, derived via immunoSEQ multiplex PCR, lists solely in-frame clones and lacks some. The profile shows around 20,000 clones, about 86% of them singletons. The CDR3 loop spans 14 amino acids. Germline values: CDR1 SGHRS, CDR2 YFSETQ. This material consisted of CD4+ or CD8+ T cells sorted from blood, taken in a trial of the OX40 agonist ivuxolimab. This TCR came from an adult with an advanced solid tumor such as melanoma, head and neck, liver or kidney cancer. This chain links TRBV5-1 with TRBJ2-5; 9 nucleotides match TRBD1. The tail of the sequence fits TRBJ2-7 better, so the J call may be wrong. CDR3 protein: CASSSRTGADEQYF. CDR3 nucleotide sequence: TGCGCCAGCAGCTCAAGGACAGGGGCCGACGAGCAGTACTTC.